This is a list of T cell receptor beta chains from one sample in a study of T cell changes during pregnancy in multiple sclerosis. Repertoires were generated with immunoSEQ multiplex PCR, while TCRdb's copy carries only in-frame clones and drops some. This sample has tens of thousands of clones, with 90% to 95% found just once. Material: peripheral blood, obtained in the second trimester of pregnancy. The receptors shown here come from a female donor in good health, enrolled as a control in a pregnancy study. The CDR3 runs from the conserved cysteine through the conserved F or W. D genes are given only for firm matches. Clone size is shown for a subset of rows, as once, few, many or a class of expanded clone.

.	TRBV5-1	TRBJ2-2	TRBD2	TGCGCCAGCAGGACTAGCGTCGACGGGGAGCTGTTTTTT	CASRTSVDGELFF
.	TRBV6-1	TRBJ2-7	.	TGTGCCAGCAGTGAGGAGGGCGGATCCGAGCAGTACTTC	CASSEEGGSEQYF
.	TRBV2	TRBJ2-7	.	TGTGCCAGCAGTGGTAAAACGGGACATGGTAGCGAGCAGTACTTC	CASSGKTGHGSEQYF
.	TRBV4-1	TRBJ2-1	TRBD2	TGCGCCAGCAGCCGAATAGCGGGAGGGTCCTACAATGAGCAGTTCTTC	CASSRIAGGSYNEQFF
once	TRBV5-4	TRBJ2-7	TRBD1	TGTGCCAGCAGCTTGGTGGGTTGGGACAGGGGGGAGCAGTACTTC	CASSLVGWDRGEQYF
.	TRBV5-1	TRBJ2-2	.	TGCGCCAGCAGCCGCCTTGGCCCCACCGGGGAGCTGTTTTTT	CASSRLGPTGELFF
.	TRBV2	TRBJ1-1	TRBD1	TGTGCCGGCTCTGGACAGGGTTCGAACACTGAAGCTTTCTTT	CAGSGQGSNTEAFF
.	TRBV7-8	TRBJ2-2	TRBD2	TGTGCCAGCAGCCTCATGGGCGGGAGGGCCGGGGAGCTGTTTTTT	CASSLMGGRAGELFF
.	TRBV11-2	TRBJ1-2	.	TGTGCCAGCAGCCCCAGGGCCGGGGGGAGATATGGCTACACCTTC	CASSPRAGGRYGYTF
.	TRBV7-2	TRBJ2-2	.	TGTGCCAGCAGCTTACTTTATGACAGAAGGAGGGCCGGGGAGCTGTTTTTT	CASSLLYDRRRAGELFF
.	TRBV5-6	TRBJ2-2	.	TGTGCCAGCAGCCCCCCAGGGGGGCCCGGGGAGCTGTTTTTT	CASSPPGGPGELFF
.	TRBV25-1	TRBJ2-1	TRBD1	TGTGCCAGCCTCGGGACAGGCCTTGAGCAGTTCTTC	CASLGTGLEQFF
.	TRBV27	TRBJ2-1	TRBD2	TGTGCCAGCAGTTTACGCGGGAGGGCGAAGAATGAGCAGTTCTTC	CASSLRGRAKNEQFF
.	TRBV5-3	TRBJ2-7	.	TGTGCCAGAAGCTCGCATCAAGCCGGGACTCGCTGGTACGAGCAGTACTTC	CARSSHQAGTRWYEQYF
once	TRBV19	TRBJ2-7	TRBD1	TGTGCCAGTAGTATCGCCGACAGGGCCTACGAGCAGTACTTC	CASSIADRAYEQYF
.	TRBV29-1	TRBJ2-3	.	TGCAGCGTTGAAGTCAGGGTCCGCACAGATACGCAGTATTTT	CSVEVRVRTDTQYF
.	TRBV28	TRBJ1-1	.	TGTGCCAGCAAAGGACCGGGGACTGAAGCTTTCTTT	CASKGPGTEAFF
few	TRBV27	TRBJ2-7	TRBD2	TGTGCCAGCAGTTTATCGCTAGCGGGAGTCGACGAGCAGTACTTC	CASSLSLAGVDEQYF
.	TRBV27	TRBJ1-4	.	TGTGCCAGCAGTTTATCGATGCAGGGTTCCGATGAAAAACTGTTTTTT	CASSLSMQGSDEKLFF
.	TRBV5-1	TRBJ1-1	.	TGCGCCAGCAGCATGGTAGGGGCGGGGGAAACTGAAGCTTTCTTT	CASSMVGAGETEAFF
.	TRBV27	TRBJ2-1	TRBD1	TGTGCCAGCAGTCCCGACAGGGGCTATGAGCAGTTCTTC	CASSPDRGYEQFF
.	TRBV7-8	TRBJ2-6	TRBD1	TGTGCCAGCAGCGACGACAGGGCGGGCGGGGCCAACGTCCTGACTTTC	CASSDDRAGGANVLTF
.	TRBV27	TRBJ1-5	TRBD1	TGTGCCAGCAGTTTATCGGACGGGGACAGACAATGCAATCAGCCCCAGCATTTT	CASSLSDGDRQCNQPQHF
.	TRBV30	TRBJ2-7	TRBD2	TGTGCCTGGAGTGGGGGGGGCGAGCAGTACTTC	CAWSGGGEQYF
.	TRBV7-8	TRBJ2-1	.	TGTGCCAGCAGCTCAATCGGGTTTCGGCGGGAACAATACAATGAGCAGTTCTTC	CASSSIGFRREQYNEQFF
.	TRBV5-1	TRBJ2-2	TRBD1	TGCGCCAGCAGCTTGGTAGGGGGCTCCACCGGGGAGCTGTTTTTT	CASSLVGGSTGELFF
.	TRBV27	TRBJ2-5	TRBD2	TGTGCCAGCGGCCCCTTAGCGGGGTACCAAGAGACCCAGTACTTC	CASGPLAGYQETQYF
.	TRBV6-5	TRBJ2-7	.	TGTGCCAGCAGTCGGTCGTCCTACGAGCAGTACTTC	CASSRSSYEQYF
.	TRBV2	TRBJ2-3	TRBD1	TGTGCCAGCAGCGAGAGCGGGACAGGGTTATACACAGATACGCAGTATTTT	CASSESGTGLYTDTQYF
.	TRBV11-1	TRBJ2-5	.	TGTGCCAGCAGCTTCCAAGCCACGGGGACCCAGTACTTC	CASSFQATGTQYF
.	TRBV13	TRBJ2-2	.	TGTGCCAGCAGCCTTTGGAGTGACACCGGGGAGCTGTTTTTT	CASSLWSDTGELFF
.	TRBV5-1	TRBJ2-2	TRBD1	TGCGCCAGCAGCCCGACAGGGCCACACGGGGAGCTGTTTTTT	CASSPTGPHGELFF
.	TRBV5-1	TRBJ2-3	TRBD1	TGCGCCAGCAGCCTACGACAGGGTGAGACGAATACGCAGTATTTT	CASSLRQGETNTQYF
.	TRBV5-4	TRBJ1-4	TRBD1	TGTGCCAGCAGCAACAGGGGTCCAACTAATGAAAAACTGTTTTTT	CASSNRGPTNEKLFF
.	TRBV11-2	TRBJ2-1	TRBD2	TGTGCCAGCAGCTTAGATCGGGGGGCCTACAATGAGCAGTTCTTC	CASSLDRGAYNEQFF
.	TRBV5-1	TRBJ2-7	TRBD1	TGCGCCAGCAGCTTTCTCGGACAGGAGGCCTACGAGCAGTACTTC	CASSFLGQEAYEQYF
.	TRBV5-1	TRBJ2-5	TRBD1	TGCGCCAGCAGCTTGACAGGGGGAGGAGAGACCCAGTACTTC	CASSLTGGGETQYF
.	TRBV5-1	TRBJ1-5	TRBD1	TGCGCCAGCAGCTTGTTTCCTAAAGGACAGGGGGGCCAGCCCCAGCATTTT	CASSLFPKGQGGQPQHF
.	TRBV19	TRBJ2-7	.	TGTGCCAGTAGTACCCTAGCGTTGAAGGACGAGCAGTACTTC	CASSTLALKDEQYF
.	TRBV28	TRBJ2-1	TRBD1	TGTGCCAGCAGTTCTATCCGGGACAGCTCCTACAATGAGCAGTTCTTC	CASSSIRDSSYNEQFF
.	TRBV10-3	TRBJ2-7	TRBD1	TGTGCCATCGGGGACAGAACCTACGAGCAGTACTTC	CAIGDRTYEQYF
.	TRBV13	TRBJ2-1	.	TGTGCCAGCCGCCACGGACACTATGAGCAGTTCTTC	CASRHGHYEQFF
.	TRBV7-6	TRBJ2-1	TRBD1	TGTGCCAGCAGCCACGAGCCGGGACAGGGCAGCCATGAGCAGTTCTTC	CASSHEPGQGSHEQFF
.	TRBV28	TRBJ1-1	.	TGTGCCAGCAGTTTAGACAGGTGGAACACTGAAGCTTTCTTT	CASSLDRWNTEAFF
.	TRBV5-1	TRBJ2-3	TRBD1	TGCGCCAGCAGCACACAATGGACAGGTAGCACAGATACGCAGTATTTT	CASSTQWTGSTDTQYF
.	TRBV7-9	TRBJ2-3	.	TGTGCCAGCAGCTTTGAGGGACAAACGGATACGCAGTATTTT	CASSFEGQTDTQYF
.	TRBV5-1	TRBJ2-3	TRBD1	TGCGCCAGCAGCGCAGGGACAGGTCGTAGCACAGATACGCAGTATTTT	CASSAGTGRSTDTQYF
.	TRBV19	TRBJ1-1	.	TGTGCCAGTAGTATTTCCAGGGATACTGAAGCTTTCTTT	CASSISRDTEAFF
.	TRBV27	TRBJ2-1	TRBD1	TGTGCCAGCAGTCGGGGACAGGCAAACAATGAGCAGTTCTTC	CASSRGQANNEQFF
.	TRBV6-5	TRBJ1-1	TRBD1	TGTGCCAGCATAACAGGGGGGAACACTGAAGCTTTCTTT	CASITGGNTEAFF
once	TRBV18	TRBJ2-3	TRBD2	TGTGCCAGCTCACCCCTCGCGGGAGGGGGCACAGATACGCAGTATTTT	CASSPLAGGGTDTQYF
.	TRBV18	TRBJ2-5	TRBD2	TGTGCCAGCTCAGTTCTAGCGGGTGTTGAGACCCAGTACTTC	CASSVLAGVETQYF
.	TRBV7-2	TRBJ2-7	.	TGTGCCAGCAGCCCCAGGGTTTCCTACGAGCAGTACTTC	CASSPRVSYEQYF
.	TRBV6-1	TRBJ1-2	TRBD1	TGTGCCAGCAGTCCGGACAGGGCCTCTAACTATGGCTACACCTTC	CASSPDRASNYGYTF
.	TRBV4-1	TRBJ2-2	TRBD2	TGCGCCAGCAGCCAAGATAGGGCGGGAGGGATTTTCGGGGAGCTGTTTTTT	CASSQDRAGGIFGELFF
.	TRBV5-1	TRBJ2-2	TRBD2	TGCGCCAGCAGCGTACCGGGACTAGTGAGCGGGGAGCTGTTTTTT	CASSVPGLVSGELFF
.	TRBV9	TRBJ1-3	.	TGTGCCAGCAGTACAGGGTTCGCTCTCGGAAACACCATATATTTT	CASSTGFALGNTIYF
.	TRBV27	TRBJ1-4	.	TGTGCCAGCAGACAGGAGGCGGGGGCCACTAATGAAAAACTGTTTTTT	CASRQEAGATNEKLFF
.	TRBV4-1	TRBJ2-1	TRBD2	TGCGCCAGCAGCTCAAGGACTAGCGGGACACACAATGAGCAGTTCTTC	CASSSRTSGTHNEQFF
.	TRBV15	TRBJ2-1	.	TGTGCCACCAGCCAGACTCGTGTCAATGAGCAGTTCTTC	CATSQTRVNEQFF